This T cell receptor beta chain was identified in a study of blood T cell repertoires in COVID-19 (dated by TCRdb to between 2020 and 2021). Broadly, across the study: Collaborator samples came from the United States, Italy and Spain and covered acute and convalescent phases of COVID-19. The material from the prospective study consisted of cDNA or gDNA derived from T cells, B-cell-depleted T cells, or PBMCs. Subjects who had been exposed to COVID-19, were actively infected with it, or had recovered from it provided the deeply sampled blood TCRbeta repertoires that made up the dataset. The repertoires were released in a freely available public database intended as a resource for research on the immune response to SARS-CoV-2. Samples were obtained from the ongoing ImmuneRACE study (first 160 participants) and from over a thousand subjects provided by 6 global collaborators. A de-identified subject ID, COVID-19 status, age in years and sex were almost always included in the sample metadata. HLA class I and class II types, where available, came from metadata supplied by the sample provider rather than from assay-based typing.

Whole blood was collected in K2EDTA tubes by collaborating institutions according to the institutions' own protocols. For TCRbeta analysis, collaborator samples were shipped as frozen whole blood, as isolated PBMCs, or as DNA extracted from either sample type. General findings and caveats noted by the study authors: Clinical and demographic metadata were provided uncurated, with the amount varying by source and participant.

TCRbeta CDR3 regions were amplified from genomic DNA using the immunoSEQ Assay, a bias-controlled multiplex PCR. Processing in the source paper ran as follows. The number of nucleated cells in each sample was estimated by amplification of reference gene primers within the assay. To quantify the absolute abundance of each unique TCRbeta CDR3 rearrangement, sequence reads were collapsed and filtered. For each sample, productive Simpson clonality was calculated as the square root of Simpson's diversity index across productive rearrangements. Drawn from immuneACCESS, this table holds only the in-frame rearrangements with V and J called that TCRdb kept. Clones are partly lost; checked studies trace under half to an unresolved V gene and leave the rest unexplained. Clone size and the V and J calls come from that table; the DNA yielded D and trimming. Present in this sample are under 200,000 clones, approximately 86% of which were seen just once. The top ten constitute about 8.2% of the sample.

About this clone itself: Its binding antigen is unknown. No base quality information exists; no much larger clone differs at one position.

Looking up the germline V gene (reference sequence) yields CDR1 LNHDA and CDR2 SQIVND. CDR3 length: 14 amino acids, cysteine to phenylalanine. Only the CDR3 region is kept as DNA, spanning 42 bases read in frame from base 1. Compared with germline, V lacks 1 base and J lacks 3 bases; bases without a gene match: 3. The receptor comes from a man in his 60s with acute or convalescent COVID-19. The chain joins TRBV19 to TRBJ2-7, with 7 bases aligning to TRBD2. Sequenced: peripheral blood. The DNA reads TGTGCCAGTAGTATAGGGGAGGGGAGCTACGAGCAGTACTTC. Its protein product is CASSIGEGSYEQYF.